Below, one T cell receptor beta chain is given with its context. The germline CDR1 and CDR2 sequences are MDHEN and SYDVKM. The CDR3 spans 16 residues. The V segment lost 3 bases and the J segment 5 bases; nucleotides outside the gene matches: 5. The data derive from a study of control samples from healthy donors and cancer patients. The data were produced by immunoSEQ multiplex PCR, yet TCRdb's version contains in-frame clones alone and is incomplete. The sample shows over 110,000 clones, less than 90% of them seen only once. The source is a woman between 25 and 40 years old in good health. The chain couples TRBV28 to TRBJ2-2, with 11 bases lining up with TRBD2. The sequenced material came from blood. The CDR3 is CASSFGLAGGTGELFF. CDR3 nucleotide sequence: TGTGCCAGCAGTTTCGGGCTAGCGGGAGGTACCGGGGAGCTGTTTTTT.